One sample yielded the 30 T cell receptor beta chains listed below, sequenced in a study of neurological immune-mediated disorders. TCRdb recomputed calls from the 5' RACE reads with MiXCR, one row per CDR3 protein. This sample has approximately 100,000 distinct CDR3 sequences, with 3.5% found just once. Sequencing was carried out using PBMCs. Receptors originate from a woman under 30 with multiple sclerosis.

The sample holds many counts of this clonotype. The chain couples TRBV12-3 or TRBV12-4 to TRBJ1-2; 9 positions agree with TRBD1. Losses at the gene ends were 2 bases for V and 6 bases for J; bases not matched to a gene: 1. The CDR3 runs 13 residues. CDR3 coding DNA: TGTGCCAGCAGTTTAACAGGGGGCGATGGCTACACCTTC. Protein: CASSLTGGDGYTF.

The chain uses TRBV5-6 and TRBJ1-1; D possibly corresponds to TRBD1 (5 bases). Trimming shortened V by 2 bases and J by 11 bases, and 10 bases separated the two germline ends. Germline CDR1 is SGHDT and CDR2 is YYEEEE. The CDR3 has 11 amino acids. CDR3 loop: CASSFREGAFF. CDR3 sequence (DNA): TGTGCCAGCAGCTTCCGTGAGGGGGCTTTCTTT.

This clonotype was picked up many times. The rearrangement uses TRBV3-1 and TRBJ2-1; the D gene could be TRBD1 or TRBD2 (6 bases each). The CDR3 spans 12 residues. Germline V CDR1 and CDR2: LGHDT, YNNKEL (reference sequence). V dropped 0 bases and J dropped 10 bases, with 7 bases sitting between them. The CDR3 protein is CASSQEGGEQFF. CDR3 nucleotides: TGTGCCAGCAGCCAAGAGGGGGGCGAGCAGTTCTTC.

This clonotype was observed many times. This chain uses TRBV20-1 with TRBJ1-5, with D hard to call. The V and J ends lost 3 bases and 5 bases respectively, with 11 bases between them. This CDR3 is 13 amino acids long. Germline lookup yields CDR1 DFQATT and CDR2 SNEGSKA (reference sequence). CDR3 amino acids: CSARSHGDQPQHF. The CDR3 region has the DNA TGCAGTGCTAGGTCCCACGGTGATCAGCCCCAGCATTTT.

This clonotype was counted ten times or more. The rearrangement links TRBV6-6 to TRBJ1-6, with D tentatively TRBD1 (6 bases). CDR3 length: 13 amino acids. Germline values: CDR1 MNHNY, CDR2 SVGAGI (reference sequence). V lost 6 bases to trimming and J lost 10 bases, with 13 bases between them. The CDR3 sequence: CASSSRGGSPLHF. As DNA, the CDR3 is TGTGCCAGCAGCTCCAGGGGAGGGTCACCCCTCCACTTT.

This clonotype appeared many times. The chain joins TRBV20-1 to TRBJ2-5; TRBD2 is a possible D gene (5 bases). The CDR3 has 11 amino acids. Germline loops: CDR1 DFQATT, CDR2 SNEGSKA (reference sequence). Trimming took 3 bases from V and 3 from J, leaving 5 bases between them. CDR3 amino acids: CSASGEETQYF. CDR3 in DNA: TGCAGTGCTAGCGGGGAAGAGACCCAGTACTTC.

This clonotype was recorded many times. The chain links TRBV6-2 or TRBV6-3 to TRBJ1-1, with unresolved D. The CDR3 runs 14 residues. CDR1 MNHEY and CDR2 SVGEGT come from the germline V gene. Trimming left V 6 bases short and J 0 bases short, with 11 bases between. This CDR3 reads CASSPAEMNTEAFF. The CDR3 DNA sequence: TGTGCCAGCAGCCCCGCAGAAATGAACACTGAAGCTTTCTTT.

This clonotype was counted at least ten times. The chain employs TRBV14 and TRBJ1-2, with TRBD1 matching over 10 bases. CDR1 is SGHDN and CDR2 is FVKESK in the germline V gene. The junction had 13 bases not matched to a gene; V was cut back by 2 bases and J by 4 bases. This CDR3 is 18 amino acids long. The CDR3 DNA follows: TGTGCCAGCAGCCAAAGCCCGAGACAGGGGGCGCGTGGCTATGGCTACACCTTC. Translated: CASSQSPRQGARGYGYTF.

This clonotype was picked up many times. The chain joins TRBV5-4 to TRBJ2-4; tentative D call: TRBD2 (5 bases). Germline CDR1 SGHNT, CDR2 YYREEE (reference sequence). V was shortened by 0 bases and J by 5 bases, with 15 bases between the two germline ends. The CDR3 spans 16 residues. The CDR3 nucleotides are TGTGCCAGCAGCTTGGGCCAGATAGGACTTGAAAACATTCAGTACTTC. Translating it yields CASSLGQIGLENIQYF. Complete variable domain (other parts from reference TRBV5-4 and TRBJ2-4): ETGVTQSPTHLIKTRGQQVTLRCSSQSGHNTVSWYQQALGQGPQFIFQYYREEENGRGNFPPRFSGLQFPNYSSELNVNALELDDSALYLCASSLGQIGLENIQYFGAGTRLSVL.

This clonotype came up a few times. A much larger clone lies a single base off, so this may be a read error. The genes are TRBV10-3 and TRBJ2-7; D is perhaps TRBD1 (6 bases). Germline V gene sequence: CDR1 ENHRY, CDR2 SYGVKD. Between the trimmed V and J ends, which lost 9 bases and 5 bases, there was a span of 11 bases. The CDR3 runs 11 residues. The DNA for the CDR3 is TGTGCCATAACGGACAGCGACGAGCAGTACTTC. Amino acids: CAITDSDEQYF.

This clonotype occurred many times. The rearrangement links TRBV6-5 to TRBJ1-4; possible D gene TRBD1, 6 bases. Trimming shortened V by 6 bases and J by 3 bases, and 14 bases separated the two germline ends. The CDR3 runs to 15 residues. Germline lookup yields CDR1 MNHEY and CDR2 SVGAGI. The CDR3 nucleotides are TGTGCCAGCAGGCGAATAGGGGGATCTAATGAAAAACTGTTTTTT. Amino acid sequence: CASRRIGGSNEKLFF.

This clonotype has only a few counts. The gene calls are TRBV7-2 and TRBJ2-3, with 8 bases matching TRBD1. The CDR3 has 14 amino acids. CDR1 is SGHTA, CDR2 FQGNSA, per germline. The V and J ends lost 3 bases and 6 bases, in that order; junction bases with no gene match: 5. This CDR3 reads CASSLTGVGDTQYF. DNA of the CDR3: TGTGCCAGCAGCTTGACAGGGGTGGGTGATACGCAGTATTTT.

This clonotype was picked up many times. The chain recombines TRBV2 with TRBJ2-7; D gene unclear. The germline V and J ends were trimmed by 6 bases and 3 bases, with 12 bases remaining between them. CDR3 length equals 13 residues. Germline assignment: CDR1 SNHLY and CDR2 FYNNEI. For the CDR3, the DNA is TGTGCCAGCAGAGTCTCACGGAACTACGAGCAGTACTTC. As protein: CASRVSRNYEQYF.

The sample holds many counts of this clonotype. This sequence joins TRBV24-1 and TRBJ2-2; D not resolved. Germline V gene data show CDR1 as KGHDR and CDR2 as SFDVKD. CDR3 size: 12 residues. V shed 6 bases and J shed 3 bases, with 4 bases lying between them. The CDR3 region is CATSSYTGELFF. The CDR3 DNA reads TGTGCCACCAGTTCTTACACCGGGGAGCTGTTTTTT.

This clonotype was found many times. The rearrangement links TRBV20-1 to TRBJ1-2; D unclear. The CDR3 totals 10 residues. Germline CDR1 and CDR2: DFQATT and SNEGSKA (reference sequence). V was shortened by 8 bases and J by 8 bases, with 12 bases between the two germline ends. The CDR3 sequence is CSSPGVGYTF. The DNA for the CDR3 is TGCAGTTCACCCGGGGTCGGCTACACCTTC.

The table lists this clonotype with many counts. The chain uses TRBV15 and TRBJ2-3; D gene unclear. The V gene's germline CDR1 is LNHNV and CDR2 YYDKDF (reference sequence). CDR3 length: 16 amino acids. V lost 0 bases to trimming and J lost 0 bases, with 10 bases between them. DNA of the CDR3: TGTGCCACCAGCAGAGATCGTTGGGCTAGCACAGATACGCAGTATTTT. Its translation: CATSRDRWASTDTQYF.

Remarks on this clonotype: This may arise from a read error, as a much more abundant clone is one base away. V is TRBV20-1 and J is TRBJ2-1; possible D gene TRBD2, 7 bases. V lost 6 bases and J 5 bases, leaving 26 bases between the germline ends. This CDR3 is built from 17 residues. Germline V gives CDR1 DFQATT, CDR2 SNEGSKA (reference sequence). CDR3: CSATRGGGPLRDNEQFF. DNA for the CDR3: TGCAGTGCCACCCGGGGCGGGGGCCCATTGAGAGACAATGAGCAGTTCTTC.

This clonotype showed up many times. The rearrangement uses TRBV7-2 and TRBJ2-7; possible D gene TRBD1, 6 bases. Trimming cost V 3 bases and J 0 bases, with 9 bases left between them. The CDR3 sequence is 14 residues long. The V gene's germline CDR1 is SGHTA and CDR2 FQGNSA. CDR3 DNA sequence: TGTGCCAGCAGCTTCCAGGGGATCTCCTACGAGCAGTACTTC. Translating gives CASSFQGISYEQYF.

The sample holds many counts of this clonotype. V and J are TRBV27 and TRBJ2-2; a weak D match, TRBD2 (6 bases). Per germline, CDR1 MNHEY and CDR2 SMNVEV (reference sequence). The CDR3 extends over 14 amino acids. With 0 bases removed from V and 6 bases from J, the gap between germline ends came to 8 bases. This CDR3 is CASSLSGGPGELFF. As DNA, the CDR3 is TGTGCCAGCAGTTTATCGGGGGGTCCCGGGGAGCTGTTTTTT.

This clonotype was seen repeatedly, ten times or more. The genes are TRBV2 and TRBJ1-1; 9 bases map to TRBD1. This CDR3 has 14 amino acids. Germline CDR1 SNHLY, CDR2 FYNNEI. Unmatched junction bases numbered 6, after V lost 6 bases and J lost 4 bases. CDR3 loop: CASRAGTGITEAFF. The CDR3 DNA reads TGTGCCAGCAGGGCCGGGACAGGGATCACTGAAGCTTTCTTT.

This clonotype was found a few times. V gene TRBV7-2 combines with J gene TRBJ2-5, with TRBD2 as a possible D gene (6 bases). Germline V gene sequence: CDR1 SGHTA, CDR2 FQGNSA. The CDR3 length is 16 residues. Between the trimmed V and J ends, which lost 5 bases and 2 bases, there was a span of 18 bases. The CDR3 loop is CASSLRPVGGQETQYF. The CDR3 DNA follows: TGTGCCAGCAGCCTACGGCCGGTGGGGGGTCAAGAGACCCAGTACTTC.

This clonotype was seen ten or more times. Here the CDR3 DNA reads TGCGCCAGCAGCTTGGCTTGGGCTAGCGGGACGCAAGAGACCCAGTACTTC. It translates to CASSLAWASGTQETQYF. V usage is TRBV5-1 and J usage is TRBJ2-5, with 9 bases lining up with TRBD2. This CDR3 spans 17 amino acids. Germline CDR1 is SGHRS and CDR2 is YFSETQ. The V segment lost 0 bases and the J segment 2 bases; nucleotides outside the gene matches: 8.

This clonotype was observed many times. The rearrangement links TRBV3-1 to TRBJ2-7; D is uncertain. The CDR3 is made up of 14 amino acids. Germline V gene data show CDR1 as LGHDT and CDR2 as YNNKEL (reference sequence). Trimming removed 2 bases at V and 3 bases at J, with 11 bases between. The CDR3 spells CASSQLELFYEQYF. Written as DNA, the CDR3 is TGTGCCAGCAGCCAATTGGAGCTGTTCTACGAGCAGTACTTC.

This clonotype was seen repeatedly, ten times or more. The CDR3 sequence is CSARAGTTGYTF. CDR3 bases: TGCAGTGCTAGAGCCGGGACAACGGGCTACACCTTC. The chain uses TRBV20-1 and TRBJ1-2; TRBD1 might be the D (6 bases). Germline V gives CDR1 DFQATT, CDR2 SNEGSKA (reference sequence). The CDR3 has 12 amino acids. V was shortened by 1 base and J by 8 bases, with 11 bases between the two germline ends.

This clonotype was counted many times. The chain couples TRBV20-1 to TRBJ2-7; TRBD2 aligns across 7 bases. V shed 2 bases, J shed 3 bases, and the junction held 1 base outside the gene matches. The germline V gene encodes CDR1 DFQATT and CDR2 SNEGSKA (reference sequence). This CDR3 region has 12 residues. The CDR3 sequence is CSARLADYEQYF. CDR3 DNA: TGCAGTGCTAGACTAGCGGACTACGAGCAGTACTTC.

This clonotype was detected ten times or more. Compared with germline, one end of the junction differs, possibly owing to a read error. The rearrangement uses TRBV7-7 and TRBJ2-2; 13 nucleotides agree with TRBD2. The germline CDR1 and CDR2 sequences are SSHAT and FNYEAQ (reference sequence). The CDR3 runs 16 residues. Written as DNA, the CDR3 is TGTGCTAGCACCCCGGGACTAGCGGGAAACACCGGGGAGCTGTTTTTT. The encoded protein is CASTPGLAGNTGELFF.

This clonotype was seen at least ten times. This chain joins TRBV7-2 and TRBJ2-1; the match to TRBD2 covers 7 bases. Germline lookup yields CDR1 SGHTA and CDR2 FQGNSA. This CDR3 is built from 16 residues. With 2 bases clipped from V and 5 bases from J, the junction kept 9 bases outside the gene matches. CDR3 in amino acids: CASSLSIWGGDNEQFF. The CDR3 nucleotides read TGTGCCAGCAGCTTAAGTATTTGGGGGGGAGACAATGAGCAGTTCTTC.

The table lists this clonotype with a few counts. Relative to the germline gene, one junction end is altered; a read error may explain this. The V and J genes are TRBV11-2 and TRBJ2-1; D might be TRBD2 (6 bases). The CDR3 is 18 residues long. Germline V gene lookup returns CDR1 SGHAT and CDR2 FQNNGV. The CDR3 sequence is CANSLGGWGVAGYNEQFF. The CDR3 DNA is TGTGCCAACAGCTTAGGCGGGTGGGGCGTTGCGGGGTACAATGAGCAGTTCTTC.

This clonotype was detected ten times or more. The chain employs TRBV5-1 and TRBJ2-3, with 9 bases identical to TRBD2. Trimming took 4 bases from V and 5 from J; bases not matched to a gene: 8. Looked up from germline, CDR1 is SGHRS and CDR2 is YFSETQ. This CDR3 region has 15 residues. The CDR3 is CASSDEREAKDTQYF. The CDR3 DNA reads TGCGCCAGCAGCGATGAGCGGGAGGCCAAAGATACGCAGTATTTT.

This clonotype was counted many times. Here the CDR3 DNA reads TGCGCCAGCAGCTTGGCGGGGGGATTGAGTCAGCCCCAGCATTTT. It codes for CASSLAGGLSQPQHF. The genes are TRBV5-1 and TRBJ1-5, with a possible D match to TRBD1 (5 bases). From germline, CDR1 is SGHRS and CDR2 YFSETQ. V lost 0 bases to trimming and J lost 6 bases, with 13 bases between them. There are 15 residues in the CDR3. Filled out from reference TRBV5-1 and TRBJ1-5, the complete variable domain reads KAGVTQTPRYLIKTRGQQVTLSCSPISGHRSVSWYQQTPGQGLQFLFEYFSETQRNKGNFPGRFSGRQFSNSRSEMNVSTLELGDSALYLCASSLAGGLSQPQHFGDGTRLSIL.